Presented here are 25 T cell receptor beta chains from one specimen sequenced in a study of blood T cell repertoires in COVID-19 (dated by TCRdb to the early 2020s). The method was the immunoSEQ multiplex PCR assay. This immuneACCESS table, as held by TCRdb, lists in-frame sequences with V and J called but not all clones. Of the missing ones, under half trace to an unresolved V gene in checked studies; the others have no known cause. For this sample the table gives a few hundred thousand clones, of which just under 85% were detected only once. The leading ten clones occupy about 1.3% of the sample. Material for sequencing was PBMCs or T cells enriched from blood (not recorded which). The receptors shown here come from a woman aged 40 to 50 with acute COVID-19.

The chain employs TRBV28 and TRBJ2-1, with a tentative D call TRBD1 (6 bases). From germline, CDR1 is MDHEN and CDR2 SYDVKM. Trimming left V 6 bases short and J 9 bases short, with 21 bases between. This CDR3 contains 15 residues. Here the CDR3 DNA reads TGTGCCAGCAGACCGTATGCTTATCAGGGGTCTGAGCAGTTCTTC. It translates to CASRPYAYQGSEQFF.

The chain employs TRBV29-1 and TRBJ1-2; D possibly corresponds to TRBD1 (6 bases). V dropped 6 bases and J dropped 6 bases, with 14 bases sitting between them. Germline loops: CDR1 SQVTM, CDR2 ANQGSEA. CDR3 length: 12 residues. The CDR3 protein is CSVIQGIDGYTF. CDR3 nucleotides: TGCAGCGTGATACAGGGTATTGATGGCTACACCTTC.

V gene TRBV2 combines with J gene TRBJ2-1; D may be TRBD2 (6 bases). There are 14 residues in the CDR3. V lost 5 bases to trimming and J lost 1 base, with 9 bases between them. Germline CDR1 and CDR2: SNHLY and FYNNEI. The CDR3 loop is CASSLLASYNEQFF. CDR3 sequence (DNA): TGTGCCAGCAGTTTGCTAGCGTCCTACAATGAGCAGTTCTTC. Full variable domain (missing parts from reference TRBV2 and TRBJ2-1): EPEVTQTPSHQVTQMGQEVILRCVPISNHLYFYWYRQILGQKVEFLVSFYNNEISEKSEIFDDQFSVERPDGSNFTLKIRSTKLEDSAMYFCASSLLASYNEQFFGPGTRLTVL.

The V gene is TRBV19, the J gene TRBJ2-5, with D possibly matching TRBD1 (6 bases). Trimming pared 6 bases from V and 1 base from J, leaving 9 bases between. This CDR3 has 13 amino acids. Germline V gives CDR1 LNHDA, CDR2 SQIVND (reference sequence). The CDR3 protein is CASRPGAQETQYF. CDR3 sequence (DNA): TGTGCCAGTAGGCCAGGGGCCCAAGAGACCCAGTACTTC.

This sequence joins TRBV4-1 and TRBJ1-2, with no clear D. CDR1 MGHRA and CDR2 YSYEKL come from the germline V gene. Trimming left V 0 bases short and J 4 bases short, with 15 bases between. This CDR3 region has 16 residues. The CDR3 is CASSQDPQPGPYGYTF. The CDR3 DNA reads as TGCGCCAGCAGCCAAGATCCCCAGCCAGGTCCCTATGGCTACACCTTC.

The chain uses TRBV19 and TRBJ1-5; TRBD1 might be the D (6 bases). This CDR3 contains 17 residues. The germline gives CDR1 LNHDA, CDR2 SQIVND (reference sequence). V was pared by 2 bases and J by 0 bases, with 14 bases between. CDR3 sequence (DNA): TGTGCCAGTAGTATAATCAGCAGGGGACGTAGCAATCAGCCCCAGCATTTT. Translated: CASSIISRGRSNQPQHF. The complete variable domain, with remaining parts taken from reference TRBV19 and TRBJ1-5, reads DGGITQSPKYLFRKEGQNVTLSCEQNLNHDAMYWYRQDPGQGLRLIYYSQIVNDFQKGDIAEGYSVSREKKESFPLTVTSAQKNPTAFYLCASSIISRGRSNQPQHFGDGTRLSIL.

The CDR3 nucleotides read TGCGCCAGCAGCCACGACGGATTTCGGGGGACAGATACGCAGTATTTT. As protein: CASSHDGFRGTDTQYF. The chain uses TRBV5-1 and TRBJ2-3; tentatively, D is TRBD2 (6 bases). There are 16 residues in the CDR3. Germline V CDR1 and CDR2: SGHRS, YFSETQ. The V gene lost 4 bases and the J gene lost 3 bases, with 18 bases spanning the gap. Variable domain in full (rest from reference TRBV5-1 and TRBJ2-3): KAGVTQTPRYLIKTRGQQVTLSCSPISGHRSVSWYQQTPGQGLQFLFEYFSETQRNKGNFPGRFSGRQFSNSRSEMNVSTLELGDSALYLCASSHDGFRGTDTQYFGPGTRLTVL.

The chain employs TRBV9 and TRBJ2-3, with TRBD2 as a possible D gene (5 bases). V dropped 0 bases and J dropped 0 bases, with 8 bases sitting between them. This CDR3 spans 15 amino acids. Looked up from germline, CDR1 is SGDLS and CDR2 is YYNGEE. CDR3 loop: CASSVAPSSTDTQYF. The CDR3 DNA reads as TGTGCCAGCAGCGTAGCCCCTAGCAGCACAGATACGCAGTATTTT. The full variable domain, with the rest looked up from reference TRBV9 and TRBJ2-3, is DSGVTQTPKHLITATGQRVTLRCSPRSGDLSVYWYQQSLDQGLQFLIQYYNGEERAKGNILERFSAQQFPDLHSELNLSSLELGDSALYFCASSVAPSSTDTQYFGPGTRLTVL.

Points on this clone: The sample contains more than one DNA sequence encoding this CDR3. V is TRBV7-9 and J is TRBJ1-2, with TRBD1 as a possible D gene (5 bases). Germline V gene data show CDR1 as SEHNR and CDR2 as FQNEAQ (reference sequence). V lost 2 bases and J lost 2, with 6 bases in between. This CDR3 has 13 residues. The CDR3 nucleotides read TGTGCCAGCAGCTTACAGGGAAACTATGGCTACACCTTC. Residues: CASSLQGNYGYTF.

This chain links TRBV3-1 (or the pseudogene TRBV3-2) with TRBJ2-3, with 12 bases fitting TRBD2. The CDR3 is 14 residues long. After removal of 5 bases from V and 6 bases from J, the junction contained 3 bases not matched to a gene. CDR1 is LGHDT and CDR2 is YNNKEL in the germline V gene (reference sequence). The CDR3 protein is CASSGLAGQDTQYF. CDR3 DNA: TGTGCCAGCAGCGGACTAGCGGGGCAGGATACGCAGTATTTT.

The rearrangement links TRBV7-8 to TRBJ2-7; possibly TRBD1 for D (7 bases). Germline CDR1 and CDR2: SGHVS and FQNEAQ. The germline V and J ends were trimmed by 3 bases and 2 bases, with 11 bases remaining between them. The CDR3 length is 14 residues. DNA for the CDR3: TGTGCCAGCAGCTTGTCAGGGGGGACCTACGAGCAGTACTTC. Amino acids: CASSLSGGTYEQYF.

The table lists this clone with a count of one. The chain carries TRBV18 and TRBJ1-2; 8 positions agree with TRBD1. The germline V gene has CDR1 KGHSH and CDR2 LQKENI. V was clipped by 2 bases and J by 4 bases; unmatched bases: 3. This CDR3 region has 14 residues. CDR3 DNA sequence: TGTGCCAGCTCACCAGGGACAGGACTCTATGGCTACACCTTC. It specifies CASSPGTGLYGYTF.

The rearrangement uses TRBV19 and TRBJ1-6, with a tentative D call TRBD1 (6 bases). This CDR3 has 13 residues. Trimming removed 7 bases from V and 7 bases from J, with 11 bases in between. Germline CDR1 and CDR2: LNHDA and SQIVND (reference sequence). The CDR3 DNA sequence: TGTGCCAGTAATAAGGACAGAAATTCACCCCTCCACTTT. It is translated as CASNKDRNSPLHF.

The rearrangement joins TRBV24-1 to TRBJ2-1; TRBD2 might be the D (6 bases). Germline V gene data show CDR1 as KGHDR and CDR2 as SFDVKD. This CDR3 comprises 15 residues. V lost 6 bases to trimming and J lost 0 bases, with 11 bases between them. The DNA for the CDR3 is TGTGCCACCAGTCCGGGACTTGACTCCTACAATGAGCAGTTCTTC. Amino acid sequence: CATSPGLDSYNEQFF.

This rearrangement joins TRBV7-3 to TRBJ2-1, with TRBD2 as a possible D gene (7 bases). The germline V gene has CDR1 SGHTA and CDR2 FQGTGA. V was pared by 2 bases and J by 9 bases, with 17 bases between. The CDR3 totals 15 residues. The CDR3 DNA reads TGTGCCAGCAGCTTAGAGGGGGGGCGATTTAGTGAGCAGTTCTTC. The encoded protein is CASSLEGGRFSEQFF.

The gene calls are TRBV4-2 and TRBJ2-3; 8 bases line up with TRBD2. CDR3 length: 17 residues. V lost 3 bases and J lost 0; bases outside the gene matches: 8. CDR1 is LGHNA and CDR2 is YNFKEQ in the germline V gene. The CDR3: CASSHDIAGSSTDTQYF. For the CDR3, the DNA is TGTGCCAGCAGCCACGATATAGCGGGGTCAAGCACAGATACGCAGTATTTT.

The chain employs TRBV29-1 and TRBJ1-1; D is unresolved. The CDR3 is 13 residues long. The ends were cut back, 1 base at V and 4 bases at J, with 10 bases in the middle. The V gene's germline CDR1 is SQVTM and CDR2 ANQGSEA. CDR3 region: CSVEGQKSTEAFF. In DNA form, the CDR3 reads TGCAGCGTTGAAGGTCAGAAATCCACTGAAGCTTTCTTT.

For the CDR3, the DNA is TGTGCCAGTCGCTTTAGGACAGCGGATGGCTACACCTTC. This translates into CASRFRTADGYTF. The rearrangement links TRBV19 to TRBJ1-2; D is perhaps TRBD1 (6 bases). CDR3 length equals 13 residues. Trimming removed 8 bases at V and 6 bases at J, with 16 bases between. Germline CDR1 is LNHDA and CDR2 is SQIVND (reference sequence). Full variable domain (remainder filled in from reference TRBV19 and TRBJ1-2): DGGITQSPKYLFRKEGQNVTLSCEQNLNHDAMYWYRQDPGQGLRLIYYSQIVNDFQKGDIAEGYSVSREKKESFPLTVTSAQKNPTAFYLCASRFRTADGYTFGSGTRLTVV.

This clone was counted at least ten times. V and J are TRBV11-2 and TRBJ1-6; D possibly corresponds to TRBD1 (6 bases). Germline V gene lookup returns CDR1 SGHAT and CDR2 FQNNGV. V was cut by 7 bases and J by 8 bases, with 18 bases left in between. This CDR3 spans 15 amino acids. CDR3 in amino acids: CASTPTGLGDSPLHF. The DNA for the CDR3 is TGTGCCAGCACCCCGACAGGCCTTGGAGATTCACCCCTCCACTTT.

The chain joins TRBV28 to TRBJ1-4; D is uncertain. Trimming took off 7 bases at V and 3 bases at J, with 12 bases between the two ends. Germline CDR1 is MDHEN and CDR2 is SYDVKM. This CDR3 contains 14 residues. The CDR3 region has the DNA TGTGCCAGCACTTCGTGGGGAGCTAATGAAAAACTGTTTTTT. It is translated as CASTSWGANEKLFF.

The V call is TRBV7-2, the J call TRBJ2-1; the match to TRBD1 covers 11 bases. Germline trimming cut 1 base from V and 12 bases from J; bases unmatched to any gene: 8. The CDR3 is made up of 15 amino acids. From germline, CDR1 is SGHTA and CDR2 FQGNSA. The CDR3 sequence: CASSLGDRGARGQFF. The CDR3 DNA is TGTGCCAGCAGCTTAGGGGACAGGGGGGCTCGTGGGCAGTTCTTC.

The V and J genes are TRBV6-5 and TRBJ1-6; possible D gene TRBD1, 5 bases. The CDR3 has 12 amino acids. Trimming took off 6 bases at V and 7 bases at J, with 7 bases between the two ends. Looked up from germline, CDR1 is MNHEY and CDR2 is SVGAGI. The CDR3 region has the DNA TGTGCCAGCAGGTCAGGGAATTCACCCCTCCACTTT. It specifies CASRSGNSPLHF.

The chain couples TRBV29-1 to TRBJ1-1; D gene uncertain. The CDR3 length is 13 residues. Trimming removed 2 bases from V and 0 bases from J, with 7 bases in between. CDR1 SQVTM and CDR2 ANQGSEA come from the germline V gene. The CDR3 coding sequence is TGCAGCGTTGAACTTCTTATGAACACTGAAGCTTTCTTT. Residues: CSVELLMNTEAFF.

The V call is TRBV28, the J call TRBJ1-1, with 7 bases that match TRBD1. The V gene's germline CDR1 is MDHEN and CDR2 SYDVKM. The length of the CDR3 is 14 residues. The J segment lost 3 bases and the V segment lost 3 bases, leaving 4 bases of the junction unmatched. The CDR3 here is CASSFAGGYTEAFF. CDR3 DNA sequence: TGTGCCAGCAGTTTCGCAGGGGGGTACACTGAAGCTTTCTTT. The variable domain in full, with the rest retrieved from reference TRBV28 and TRBJ1-1, is DVKVTQSSRYLVKRTGEKVFLECVQDMDHENMFWYRQDPGLGLRLIYFSYDVKMKEKGDIPEGYSVSREKKERFSLILESASTNQTSMYLCASSFAGGYTEAFFGQGTRLTVV.

The rearrangement links TRBV7-2 to TRBJ1-6, with unresolved D. There are 15 residues in the CDR3. The V and J ends lost 1 base and 1 base respectively, with 5 bases between them. Germline V lookup: CDR1 SGHTA, CDR2 FQGNSA. The chain's CDR3 is CASSLGLSYNSPLHF. The CDR3 DNA is TGTGCCAGCAGCTTAGGACTGTCCTATAATTCACCCCTCCACTTT.